These T cell receptor beta chains were read from a single sample in a study of blood T cell repertoires in COVID-19. Measured with immunoSEQ multiplex PCR; TCRdb has only the in-frame clones, and not every one. The repertoire holds 180,000 or so clones, with 75% to 90% as singletons. The sequenced sample consisted of peripheral blood. The source is a woman aged 60-75 years with acute or convalescent COVID-19. The CDR3 runs from the conserved cysteine through the conserved F or W. Fields, in order: CDR3 length, D gene, V gene, J gene, CDR3 protein, CDR3 DNA. D genes are given only for firm matches.

11,NA,TRBV20-1,TRBJ1-1,CSAPLGPEAFF,TGCAGTGCGCCACTGGGGCCTGAAGCTTTCTTT
22,TRBD2,TRBV7-6,TRBJ2-1,CASSLALNQLAGASRNHNEQFF,TGTGCCAGCAGCTTAGCTCTCAACCAACTAGCGGGAGCCTCGAGGAACCACAATGAGCAGTTCTTC
15,TRBD1,TRBV5-8,TRBJ1-4,CASSPQGATNEKLFF,TGTGCCAGCAGTCCTCAGGGGGCAACTAATGAAAAACTGTTTTTT
14,TRBD2,TRBV7-9,TRBJ2-1,CASSPSGRNNEQFF,TGTGCCAGCAGCCCTAGCGGAAGGAACAATGAGCAGTTCTTC
14,TRBD1,TRBV30,TRBJ1-4,CAWSAGQPNEKLFF,TGTGCCTGGAGTGCGGGACAGCCTAATGAAAAACTGTTTTTT
15,NA,TRBV19,TRBJ1-5,CASSMSSYSNQPQHF,TGTGCCAGTAGTATGTCGTCCTATAGCAATCAGCCCCAGCATTTT
16,TRBD1,TRBV2,TRBJ1-5,CASSLYQQGAHQPQHF,TGTGCCAGCAGTCTGTATCAACAGGGGGCTCATCAGCCCCAGCATTTT
14,TRBD2,TRBV11-3,TRBJ2-1,CASSYSGGYNEQFF,TGTGCCAGCAGCTATAGCGGGGGCTACAATGAGCAGTTCTTC
12,NA,TRBV14,TRBJ2-1,CASSYVYNEQFF,TGTGCCAGCTCCTACGTGTACAATGAGCAGTTCTTC
12,NA,TRBV14,TRBJ1-2,CASSQEHTLYTF,TGTGCCAGCAGCCAAGAACACACGCTCTACACCTTC
13,NA,TRBV9,TRBJ1-6,CASSETGNSPLHF,TGTGCCAGCAGCGAGACGGGAAATTCACCCCTCCACTTT
13,NA,TRBV28,TRBJ1-1,CASGQNLLYEAFF,TGTGCCAGCGGGCAAAACCTCCTTTATGAAGCTTTCTTT